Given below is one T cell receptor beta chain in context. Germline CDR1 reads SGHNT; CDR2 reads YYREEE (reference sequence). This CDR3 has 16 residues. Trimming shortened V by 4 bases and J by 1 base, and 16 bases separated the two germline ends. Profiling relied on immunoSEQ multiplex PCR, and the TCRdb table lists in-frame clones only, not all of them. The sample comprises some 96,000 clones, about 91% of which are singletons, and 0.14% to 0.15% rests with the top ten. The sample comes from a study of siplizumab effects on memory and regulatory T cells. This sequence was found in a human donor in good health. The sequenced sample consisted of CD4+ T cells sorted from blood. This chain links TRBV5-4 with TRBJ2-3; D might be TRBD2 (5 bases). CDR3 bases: TGTGCCAGCAGCCAAGGGATTAGCGCACGCACAGATACGCAGTATTTT. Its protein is CASSQGISARTDTQYF.